This passage covers 17 T cell receptor beta chains from one sample sequenced in a study of long-term antiretroviral therapy in people with HIV. At the survey level, the v3.0 immunoSEQ assay was run. Repertoires were generated with immunoSEQ multiplex PCR, while TCRdb's copy carries only in-frame clones and drops some. The sample includes about 28,000 clones, approximately 83% seen only once; the top ten take roughly a tenth. The source material was unsorted PBMCs, sampled almost 2.9 years after starting antiretroviral therapy. Source of these receptors: a man younger than 45 with HIV.

The chain links TRBV6-5 to TRBJ2-2, with D perhaps assigned TRBD1 or TRBD2 (5 bases each). The CDR3 runs to 14 residues. The ends were cut back, 6 bases at V and 6 bases at J, with 14 bases in the middle. Germline loops: CDR1 MNHEY, CDR2 SVGAGI. For the CDR3, the DNA is TGTGCCAGCAGCCCCAAACTAGGGGCCGGGGAGCTGTTTTTT. It codes for CASSPKLGAGELFF.

This clone was seen a few times. This chain links TRBV5-1 with TRBJ1-2; TRBD1 matches at 7 bases. The CDR3 loop spans 14 amino acids. Germline V gene lookup returns CDR1 SGHRS and CDR2 YFSETQ. V was clipped by 0 bases and J by 10 bases; unmatched bases: 9. CDR3 coding DNA: TGCGCCAGCAGCTTGGGCCAGGGGGGCCCTTCCTACACCTTC. Protein: CASSLGQGGPSYTF.

The rearrangement uses TRBV25-1 and TRBJ1-5, with TRBD1 matching 8 bases. Germline assignment: CDR1 MGHDK and CDR2 SYGVNS. The ends lost 3 bases at V and 0 bases at J; junction bases unmatched: 4. The CDR3 runs to 16 residues. In DNA form, the CDR3 reads TGTGCCAGCAGTGACCGGACAGGGATTAGCAATCAGCCCCAGCATTTT. Protein sequence: CASSDRTGISNQPQHF.

V gene TRBV7-2 combines with J gene TRBJ2-3; D gene ambiguous. The V end was cut by 4 bases, the J end by 2 bases, with 4 bases between. This CDR3 contains 12 residues. Germline V gene lookup returns CDR1 SGHTA and CDR2 FQGNSA. DNA of the CDR3: TGTGCCAGCAGCTCAATCACAGATACGCAGTATTTT. It specifies CASSSITDTQYF.

CDR3 DNA: TGTGCCAGCAGCGTAGGAGGGACAGATACGCAGTATTTT. Translation gives CASSVGGTDTQYF. The J gene is TRBJ2-3, the V gene TRBV9; D possibly corresponds to TRBD2 (5 bases). The CDR3 has 13 amino acids. V shed 0 bases and J shed 3 bases, with 5 bases lying between them. The V gene's germline CDR1 is SGDLS and CDR2 YYNGEE.

The chain carries TRBV5-6 and TRBJ2-3, with D possibly TRBD1 on 5 matching bases. The CDR3 is made up of 14 amino acids. Germline CDR1 and CDR2: SGHDT and YYEEEE. Trimming took 0 bases from V and 1 from J, leaving 6 bases between them. The CDR3, as DNA: TGTGCCAGCAGCTTGGTCAGGGGCACAGATACGCAGTATTTT. Encoded protein: CASSLVRGTDTQYF.

The V and J genes are TRBV10-3 and TRBJ2-7; 9 bases map to TRBD2. Trimming removed 7 bases from V and 3 bases from J; junction bases left unmatched: 7. Germline V gene data show CDR1 as ENHRY and CDR2 as SYGVKD. This CDR3 comprises 14 residues. The CDR3 reads CAIKAGLADYEQYF. The CDR3 nucleotides read TGTGCCATCAAAGCGGGACTAGCCGACTACGAGCAGTACTTC.

V is TRBV6-6 and J is TRBJ2-2, with D hard to call. Trimming took off 0 bases at V and 7 bases at J, with 3 bases between the two ends. Germline loops: CDR1 MNHNY, CDR2 SVGAGI (reference sequence). This CDR3 region has 12 residues. CDR3 region: CASSYSVGELFF. The CDR3 nucleotides are TGTGCCAGCAGTTACTCGGTCGGGGAGCTGTTTTTT.

The CDR3: CASSSLPGHDTGELFF. The DNA of the CDR3 is TGTGCCAGCAGTTCCTTACCGGGACACGACACCGGGGAGCTGTTTTTT. V usage is TRBV6-4 and J usage is TRBJ2-2; D might be TRBD1 (6 bases). The V and J ends lost 5 bases and 3 bases respectively, with 16 bases between them. Germline V CDR1 and CDR2: MRHNA, SNTAGT. The CDR3 contains 16 residues.

This sequence joins TRBV2 and TRBJ2-5, with unresolved D. Germline loops: CDR1 SNHLY, CDR2 FYNNEI. This CDR3 has 17 residues. The ends were cut back, 6 bases at V and 0 bases at J, with 20 bases in the middle. CDR3 DNA sequence: TGTGCCAGCAGCGAATCTAATCGGGCCCCCGACCAAGAGACCCAGTACTTC. Its protein is CASSESNRAPDQETQYF.

The rearrangement links TRBV10-2 to TRBJ2-5; 8 nucleotides line up with TRBD2. Unmatched junction bases numbered 6, after V lost 2 bases and J lost 1 base. CDR1 WSHSY and CDR2 SAAADI come from the germline V gene. The CDR3 has 16 residues. CDR3 sequence: CASSERAGGPQETQYF. The DNA for the CDR3 is TGCGCCAGCAGTGAGAGGGCGGGAGGCCCCCAAGAGACCCAGTACTTC.

The chain joins TRBV7-8 to TRBJ2-7, with D tentatively TRBD2 (5 bases). Per germline, CDR1 SGHVS and CDR2 FQNEAQ. The CDR3 extends over 14 amino acids. Trimming took 5 bases from V and 5 from J, leaving 16 bases between them. CDR3 sequence: CASSISSTGNEQYF. The CDR3 DNA reads as TGTGCCAGCAGCATTAGTTCTACGGGGAACGAGCAGTACTTC.

This chain links TRBV30 with TRBJ1-5; no clear D gene. V shed 3 bases and J shed 4 bases, with 13 bases lying between them. This CDR3 is 14 amino acids long. The germline gives CDR1 GTSNPN, CDR2 SVGIG (reference sequence). CDR3 in amino acids: CAWSPRRINQPQHF. The DNA for the CDR3 is TGTGCCTGGAGCCCACGGAGGATTAATCAGCCCCAGCATTTT. The full variable domain, completed using reference TRBV30 and TRBJ1-5, is SQTIHQWPATLVQPVGSPLSLECTVEGTSNPNLYWYRQAAGRGLQLLFYSVGIGQISSEVPQNLSASRPQDRQFILSSKKLLLSDSGFYLCAWSPRRINQPQHFGDGTRLSIL.

The chain joins TRBV5-1 to TRBJ2-1, with TRBD2 matching 8 bases. V lost 4 bases, J lost 9 bases, and 12 bases stayed unmatched. Germline loops: CDR1 SGHRS, CDR2 YFSETQ. This CDR3 has 15 residues. The CDR3 loop is CASSARLRGGSEQFF. CDR3 nucleotide sequence: TGCGCCAGCAGCGCCCGCCTCCGGGGGGGCAGTGAGCAGTTCTTC.

This chain joins TRBV2 and TRBJ2-3, with 11 positions matching TRBD2. Germline CDR1 reads SNHLY; CDR2 reads FYNNEI. The CDR3 sequence is 16 residues long. The junction had 4 bases not matched to a gene; V was cut back by 5 bases and J by 0 bases. Written as DNA, the CDR3 is TGTGCCAGCAGTCCTCTAGCGGGAGGCAGCACAGATACGCAGTATTTT. As protein: CASSPLAGGSTDTQYF. The variable domain in full, completed from reference TRBV2 and TRBJ2-3, reads EPEVTQTPSHQVTQMGQEVILRCVPISNHLYFYWYRQILGQKVEFLVSFYNNEISEKSEIFDDQFSVERPDGSNFTLKIRSTKLEDSAMYFCASSPLAGGSTDTQYFGPGTRLTVL.

The genes are TRBV29-1 and TRBJ2-3, with TRBD2 identical over 9 bases. Germline CDR1 and CDR2: SQVTM and ANQGSEA. CDR3 length: 13 amino acids. CDR3 sequence (DNA): TGCGGGACTGGCGGGGGGGCTGGTGATACGCAGTATTTT. This sequence encodes CGTGGGAGDTQYF.

This chain's CDR3 is CASSLDRDYGYTF. The DNA of the CDR3 is TGCGCCAGCAGCTTGGACAGGGACTATGGCTACACCTTC. The chain carries TRBV5-1 and TRBJ1-2; D possibly corresponds to TRBD1 (6 bases). Trimming cost V 0 bases and J 3 bases, with 6 bases left between them. Germline V gene lookup returns CDR1 SGHRS and CDR2 YFSETQ. The CDR3 is 13 residues long.